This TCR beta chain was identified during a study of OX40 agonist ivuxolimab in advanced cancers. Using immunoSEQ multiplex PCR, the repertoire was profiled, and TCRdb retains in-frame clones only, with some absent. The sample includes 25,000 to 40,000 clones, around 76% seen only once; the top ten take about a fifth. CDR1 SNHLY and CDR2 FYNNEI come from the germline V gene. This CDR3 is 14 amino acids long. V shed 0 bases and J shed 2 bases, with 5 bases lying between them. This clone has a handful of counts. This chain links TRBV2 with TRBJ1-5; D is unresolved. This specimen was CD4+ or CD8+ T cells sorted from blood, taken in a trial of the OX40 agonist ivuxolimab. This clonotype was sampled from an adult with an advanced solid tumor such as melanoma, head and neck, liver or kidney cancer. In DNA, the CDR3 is TGTGCCAGCAGTGAAGCCAATGGCAATCAGCCCCAGCATTTT. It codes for CASSEANGNQPQHF.